This T cell receptor beta chain emerged from a study of blood T cell repertoires in COVID-19. Study context: In each case, the material was cDNA or gDNA derived from T cells, B-cell-depleted T cells, or PBMCs.

In the authors' workflow: Counts of nucleated cells, estimated from reference gene primer amplification, were obtained. Clones were read by immunoSEQ multiplex PCR, and TCRdb kept only the in-frame ones, dropping some. That table is the source of V, J and clone size, and D and trimming were worked out from the DNA. The sample has 150,000 or so clones, roughly 89% seen once. The length of the CDR3 is 16 residues. CDR1 is MNHEY and CDR2 is SVGAGI in the germline V gene. J lost 3 bases, V lost 4 bases, and 8 bases had no gene match. The sample holds a few counts of this clone. J is TRBJ2-7 and V is TRBV6-5; TRBD2 agrees at 11 bases. Sequencing was carried out using peripheral blood. The sequence was obtained from a man in his sixties with active or convalescent COVID-19. The CDR3 DNA reads as TGTGCCAGCAGTTCACTTAGCGGGAGGGCGAACTACGAGCAGTACTTC. It yields the protein CASSSLSGRANYEQYF.